Listed here is a single TCR beta chain. These data belong to a study of blood T cell repertoires in COVID-19. Turning to the study itself: Samples of COVID-19 (acute and convalescent) were obtained from the United States, Italy and Spain.

V was clipped by 9 bases and J by 6 bases; unmatched bases: 9. The CDR3 sequence is 13 residues long. CDR1 SGHTA and CDR2 FQGNSA come from the germline V gene. Method: immunoSEQ multiplex PCR; TCRdb's copy keeps in-frame clones and lacks some. The profile shows over 100,000 clones, more than 80% of them singletons. This receptor was taken from a human donor in a cohort sampled during active COVID-19. The sequencing sample was made of peripheral blood. The chain has TRBV7-2 and TRBJ2-5; 8 bases agree with TRBD2. The CDR3 here is CASGGGQGQTQYF. CDR3 in DNA: TGTGCCAGTGGCGGGGGGCAGGGGCAGACCCAGTACTTC.